The clone carrying this TCR beta chain has more than one count but fewer than ten. Its matching antigen is unknown. This entry is derived from a study of cytomegalovirus exposure and HLA in healthy donors. Study-wide results and limits: Presence/absence comparisons presumed near-even sequencing depth among donors. An analysis was carried out later, and it reportedly showed fewer N-insertions in an Asian-associated ancestry cluster than the approximately 670-donor mean.

Primers for the PCR totalled 60 Vbeta and 13 Jbeta. Here immunoSEQ multiplex PCR was the method, and the copy in TCRdb shows in-frame clones only, minus some. The top ten clones hold 1% to 1.5% of a sample with roughly 200,000 clones, roughly 9.5% of them seen once. What was sequenced was PBMCs. This receptor was taken from a woman in her twenties or thirties in good health and CMV-seropositive.

CDR3 DNA sequence: TGTGCCAGCAGCGCCCGGCAGGGGCAAGAGACCCAGTACTTC. Protein: CASSARQGQETQYF. This chain connects TRBV7-8 to TRBJ2-5, with D perhaps TRBD1 (6 bases). Germline CDR1 SGHVS, CDR2 FQNEAQ. This CDR3 has 14 amino acids. V was clipped by 5 bases and J by 2 bases, with 12 bases between them. Combining the CDR3 with reference TRBV7-8 and TRBJ2-5 gives the whole variable domain GAGVSQSPRYKVAKRGQDVALRCDPISGHVSLFWYQQALGQGPEFLTYFQNEAQLDKSGLPSDRFFAERPEGSVSTLKIQRTQQEDSAVYLCASSARQGQETQYFGPGTRLLVL.